These 9 T cell receptor beta chains were all obtained from the same sample, sequenced in a study of early T cells in non-severe SARS-CoV-2 infection (dated by TCRdb to about 2021). The receptor library was made with 5' RACE. TCRdb shows the sequencer as NextSeq 500. In-frame beta chains were kept once TCRdb had trimmed the public reads at Q25 with fastp and called clones with MiXCR. Every entry covers one CDR3 protein and lists the most common genes and DNA from its rows. This sample lists 50,000 to 70,000 distinct CDR3 sequences; about 15% were detected once. More than 8% of the sample is in the top ten clones. The sequences come from whole blood, collected at baseline. Source of these receptors: an adult who was a healthcare worker with PCR-confirmed SARS-CoV-2 infection or an uninfected control (not recorded which).

This clonotype was seen a few times. The chain combines TRBV5-1 with TRBJ2-7; TRBD2 matches at 9 bases. Trimming cost V 3 bases and J 10 bases; bases outside gene matches: 14. This CDR3 region has 15 residues. The germline gives CDR1 SGHRS, CDR2 YFSETQ. CDR3 bases: TGCGCCAGCAGCTGGGGGGCGAACAGCGGGGGGAGCCAGTACTTC. Its translation: CASSWGANSGGSQYF.

The sample holds a few counts of this clonotype. The chain joins TRBV5-5 to TRBJ1-1; D may be TRBD1 (5 bases). V lost 0 bases to trimming and J lost 1 base, with 16 bases between them. The CDR3 runs to 17 residues. CDR1 is SGHKS and CDR2 is YYEKEE in the germline V gene (reference sequence). The DNA for the CDR3 is TGTGCCAGCAGCTTGGTCGGCTTGGGGGTGGGGAACACTGAAGCTTTCTTT. It yields the protein CASSLVGLGVGNTEAFF.

This chain uses TRBV4-1 with TRBJ2-3; D is unclear. The CDR3 is 13 amino acids. CDR1 and CDR2 from the germline V gene are MGHRA and YSYEKL. The V gene lost 1 base and the J gene lost 4 bases, with 6 bases spanning the gap. As DNA, the CDR3 is TGCGCCAGCAGCCAAGTATTCTCAGATACGCAGTATTTT. This sequence encodes CASSQVFSDTQYF.

The rearrangement uses TRBV12-3 or TRBV12-4 and TRBJ2-3; D is unresolved. V was shortened by 5 bases and J by 9 bases, with 12 bases between the two germline ends. There are 12 residues in the CDR3. CDR3 sequence: CASSLPGVTQYF. The CDR3 DNA sequence: TGTGCCAGCAGTCTTCCCGGAGTCACGCAGTATTTT.

This clonotype came up a few times. The rearrangement links TRBV15 to TRBJ2-2; no clear D. This CDR3 is built from 15 residues. The ends were cut back, 2 bases at V and 5 bases at J, with 12 bases in the middle. Germline V gene sequence: CDR1 LNHNV, CDR2 YYDKDF (reference sequence). As DNA, the CDR3 is TGTGCCACCAGCAGACCAAACCTTGGTACCGGGGAGCTGTTTTTT. This translates into CATSRPNLGTGELFF.

This clonotype has at least ten counts. V and J are TRBV6-6 and TRBJ2-2, with D uncertain. This CDR3 region has 13 residues. Germline V gene data show CDR1 as MNHNY and CDR2 as SVGAGI (reference sequence). V was shortened by 1 base and J by 5 bases, with 5 bases between the two germline ends. For the CDR3, the DNA is TGTGCCAGCAGTTACTACGGTACCGGGGAGCTGTTTTTT. Amino acid sequence: CASSYYGTGELFF.

V and J are TRBV28 and TRBJ2-7, with D unresolved. The length of the CDR3 is 13 residues. V lost 1 base, J lost 2 bases, and 6 bases lay in between. Germline CDR1 reads MDHEN; CDR2 reads SYDVKM. The chain's CDR3 is CASSLLATYEQYF. The CDR3 bases are TGTGCCAGCAGTTTATTGGCTACCTACGAGCAGTACTTC.

V usage is TRBV6-6 and J usage is TRBJ2-2; TRBD2 matches at 8 bases. The V gene end was trimmed by 6 bases and the J gene end by 4 bases; junction bases not matched to a gene: 4. Per germline, CDR1 MNHNY and CDR2 SVGAGI (reference sequence). CDR3 length: 14 amino acids. Here the CDR3 DNA reads TGTGCCAGCAGGCCCGGGACTAGCACCGGGGAGCTGTTTTTT. It encodes CASRPGTSTGELFF.

V usage is TRBV9 and J usage is TRBJ2-7, with D possibly TRBD2 on 5 matching bases. This CDR3 is built from 12 residues. V was trimmed by 4 bases and J by 3 bases, leaving 8 bases between them. The germline CDR1 and CDR2 sequences are SGDLS and YYNGEE. The DNA of the CDR3 is TGTGCCAGCAGCCCCCGGGACTACGAGCAGTACTTC. It yields the protein CASSPRDYEQYF.